This is a list of T cell receptor beta chains from one sample in a study of human T cells and chemical hapten exposure. TCRdb fed the RACE reads into MiXCR, producing one record per CDR3 protein. The table lists 150,000 to 200,000 distinct CDR3 sequences, roughly 30% of them singletons. This specimen was whole blood, taken in connection with sensitization to the hapten diphenylcyclopropenone (DPC). The receptors originated from a woman in her twenties or thirties with alopecia areata. Some clones in this sample may be carry-over from other donors' samples. Both conserved end residues are part of each CDR3. The D gene is left open where the match is weak. Size is omitted from some rows. Given values are once, few, many or a class for expanded clones.

few	TRBD2	TRBV4-1	TRBJ2-1	TGCGCCAGCAGCCAAGACCCAGCGGGGGGGAGGGATGAGCAGTTCTTC	CASSQDPAGGRDEQFF
few	TRBD1	TRBV3-1	TRBJ2-6	TGTGCCAGCAGCCCGAGGGGGCGTGGGGCCAACGTCCTGACTTTC	CASSPRGRGANVLTF
.	TRBD2	TRBV4-3	TRBJ2-1	TGCGCCAGCAGCCAAGAGGAGGGCAGATTTAGCGGGAATCGAGTTGAGCAGTTCTTC	CASSQEEGRFSGNRVEQFF
once	.	TRBV28	TRBJ1-6	TGTGCCAGCAGTTACGGGCCATCTAATTCACCCCTCCACTTT	CASSYGPSNSPLHF
few	.	TRBV6-2/TRBV6-3	TRBJ2-1	TGTGCCGCCCGGTCCTACAATGAGCAGTTCTTC	CAARSYNEQFF
many	.	TRBV5-1	TRBJ2-3	TGCGCCAGCAGCTTGGGGCAGGTCAGCACAGATACGCAGTATTTT	CASSLGQVSTDTQYF
few	.	TRBV4-3	TRBJ1-1	TGCGCCAGCAGACGCCTTTTAGAGAACACTGAAGCTTTCTTT	CASRRLLENTEAFF
.	TRBD1	TRBV29-1	TRBJ2-7	TGCAGCGCGACAGGGGGCGGCGAGCAGTACTTC	CSATGGGEQYF
.	TRBD1	TRBV5-1	TRBJ2-7	TGCGCCAGCAGCTGGGGACAGGCCGGGGAGGAGTACTTC	CASSWGQAGEEYF
.	.	TRBV15	TRBJ2-1	TGTGCCACCAGCAGAGACCCGCAACCTCCCCAGTTCTTC	CATSRDPQPPQFF
few	.	TRBV29-1	TRBJ1-3	TGCAGCGTTGGGACGACCTCTGGAAACACCATATATTTT	CSVGTTSGNTIYF
.	.	TRBV11-3	TRBJ2-6	TGTGCCAGCAGCCAACCAATTGCAGCTGGGGCCAACGTCCTGACTTTC	CASSQPIAAGANVLTF
.	TRBD2	TRBV10-3	TRBJ2-3	TGTGCCATCAGTTTAGCGGGGACCGCAGATACGCAGTATTTT	CAISLAGTADTQYF
.	TRBD2	TRBV29-1	TRBJ2-7	TGCAGCGCGGGGACTAGCGGGAGAGGCGAGCAGTACTTC	CSAGTSGRGEQYF
.	TRBD2	TRBV5-6	TRBJ2-1	TGTGCCAGCAGCGGTACGGGGAGGGTGCCTTACAATGAGCAGTTCTTC	CASSGTGRVPYNEQFF
few	TRBD2	TRBV29-1	TRBJ2-1	TGCTCCTCGCGGGGGCCCCTACTAGCGGGAGGGTACAATGAGCAGTTCTTC	CSSRGPLLAGGYNEQFF
.	TRBD2	TRBV18	TRBJ2-7	TGTGCCAGCTCATGGACTAGCGGGAGTCTCTACGAGCAGTACTTC	CASSWTSGSLYEQYF
few	.	TRBV3-1	TRBJ2-7	TGTGCCAGCAGCCAAGATCAAACGTCCTACGAGCAGTACTTC	CASSQDQTSYEQYF
.	TRBD2	TRBV20-1	TRBJ2-1	TGCAGTGCTAAACCGGGACTAGCGGGACCTGGCTACAATGAGCAGTTCTTC	CSAKPGLAGPGYNEQFF
few	.	TRBV4-2	TRBJ2-5	TGTGCCAGCAGCCAGGCTCAGGGTCCTGAGACCCAGTACTTC	CASSQAQGPETQYF
few	.	TRBV28	TRBJ2-7	TGTGCCAGCAGTTTTGCAGGGAGCTCCTACGAGCAGTACTTC	CASSFAGSSYEQYF
once	.	TRBV20-1	TRBJ2-1	TGCAGTGCTAGAGATCTGGGACCCCGGGGAAATGAGCAGTTCTTC	CSARDLGPRGNEQFF
.	.	TRBV29-1	TRBJ2-1	TGCAGCGTTGAGGAGCCGCGGAATGAGCAGTTCTTC	CSVEEPRNEQFF
.	TRBD1	TRBV7-9	TRBJ2-7	TGTGCCAGCAGCCCCGGACAGGGGAGAGACTACGAGCAGTACTTC	CASSPGQGRDYEQYF
few	.	TRBV5-6	TRBJ1-6	TGTGCCAGCAGCTGGAGTGGGGACTTCCCTCTCAATTCACCCCTCCACTTT	CASSWSGDFPLNSPLHF
few	TRBD2	TRBV6-1	TRBJ2-7	TGTGCCAGCGCTTCTAGCGGGGGAACTCCTAGGAACGAGCAGTACTTC	CASASSGGTPRNEQYF
few	.	TRBV5-5	TRBJ1-1	TGTGCCAGCAGCTTGTGGGAGTCGGGGAACACTGAAGCTTTCTTT	CASSLWESGNTEAFF
.	.	TRBV7-3	TRBJ2-1	TGTGCCAGCAGCGTACAGGAGGGTGAGCAGTTCTTC	CASSVQEGEQFF
few	.	TRBV28	TRBJ2-5	TGTGCCAGCAGTTTACCCGGACCGCAAGAGACCCAGTACTTC	CASSLPGPQETQYF
.	.	TRBV10-2	TRBJ2-3	TGCGCCAGCAGTGAAGTCTTGGCCACAGATACGCAGTATTTT	CASSEVLATDTQYF
.	.	TRBV20-1	TRBJ2-5	TGCAGTGCTAGAGTGGACAGAAGCCAAGAGACCCAGTACTTC	CSARVDRSQETQYF
.	.	TRBV18	TRBJ1-2	TGTGCCAGCTCCTACCCTCGGGGAGGCTACACCTTC	CASSYPRGGYTF
.	.	TRBV5-1	TRBJ1-2	TGCGCCAGCAAAAACAGCGGTCAAGGCTACACCTTC	CASKNSGQGYTF
.	TRBD1	TRBV12-3/TRBV12-4	TRBJ2-2	TGTGCCAGCAGTTTAGGGATCAGGACAGGGAACACCGGGGAGCTGTTTTTT	CASSLGIRTGNTGELFF
.	.	TRBV20-1	TRBJ1-1	TGCAGTGCTAGATCCCCGGGGAGGAACACTGAAGCTTTCTTT	CSARSPGRNTEAFF
.	.	TRBV9	TRBJ2-1	TGTGCCAGCAGCTCTCATCAGGGTGAGGACTCCTACAATGAGCAGTTCTTC	CASSSHQGEDSYNEQFF